The T cell receptor (beta chain) under discussion was sequenced for a study of human T cells and chemical hapten exposure. As for the study in general: Patch testing was performed with 0.01% DPC on the upper back, with reading at 6 days.

Time point: patch test 2, 6 weeks after DPC sensitization. Treatment defined: therapeutic diphenylcyclopropenone sensitization with weekly scalp DPC. Points from the study as a whole: Those TCRs sitting above 1 in 1000 frequency stayed the same with DPC sensitization.

This CDR3 has 16 amino acids. Germline V gene data show CDR1 as SQVTM and CDR2 as ANQGSEA. V lost 3 bases, J lost 1 base, and 16 bases lay in between. Unique molecular identifiers were linked by the library to individual cDNA molecules. TCRdb passed the RACE reads through MiXCR, listing each CDR3 protein once. This table holds some 150,000 distinct CDR3 sequences, 10% to 15% found once. This clonotype occurred a few times. Its antigen is not known. The V gene is TRBV29-1, the J gene TRBJ2-1; D may be TRBD2 (7 bases). This TCR was recovered from a woman aged 50 to 60 with alopecia areata. Some clones in this sample may be carry-over from other donors' samples. The sample in question was whole blood, obtained in connection with sensitization to the hapten diphenylcyclopropenone (DPC). For the CDR3, the DNA is TGCAGCGTTGATGGGGGGGGCGGAATTTCCTACAATGAGCAGTTCTTC. It specifies CSVDGGGGISYNEQFF.